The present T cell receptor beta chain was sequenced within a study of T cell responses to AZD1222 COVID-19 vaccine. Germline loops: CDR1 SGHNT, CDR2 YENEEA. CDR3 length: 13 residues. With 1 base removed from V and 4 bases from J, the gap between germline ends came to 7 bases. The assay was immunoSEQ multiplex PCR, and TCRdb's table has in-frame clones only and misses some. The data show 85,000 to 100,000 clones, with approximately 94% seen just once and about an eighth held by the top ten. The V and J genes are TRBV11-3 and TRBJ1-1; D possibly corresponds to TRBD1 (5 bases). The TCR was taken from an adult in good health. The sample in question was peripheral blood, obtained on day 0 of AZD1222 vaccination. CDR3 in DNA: TGTGCCAGCAGCTTAGGGGGACGCACTGAAGCTTTCTTT. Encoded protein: CASSLGGRTEAFF.